These 5 T cell receptor beta chains originate from one sample sequenced in a study of blood T cell repertoires in COVID-19. Generated by immunoSEQ multiplex PCR, the TCRdb table keeps only in-frame clones and is missing some. The repertoire has around 310,000 clones, about nine tenths of them found once; the top ten carry approximately 7.5%. Sequenced input: peripheral blood. The source is a woman aged 30 to 39 with COVID-19, enrolled during active disease.

The table lists this clone with a count of one. The V gene is TRBV7-2, the J gene TRBJ2-7, with D possibly TRBD1 on 6 matching bases. This CDR3 has 15 residues. CDR1 and CDR2 (germline): SGHTA, FQGNSA. Trimming cost V 7 bases and J 4 bases, with 20 bases left between them. The CDR3 protein is CASIPPDRPQYEQYF. The CDR3 DNA follows: TGTGCCAGCATCCCCCCGGACAGACCCCAATACGAGCAGTACTTC.

This clone was recorded only once. This rearrangement joins TRBV2 to TRBJ1-5; D gene unclear. Germline CDR1 is SNHLY and CDR2 is FYNNEI. V lost 5 bases and J lost 4, with 6 bases in between. CDR3 size: 12 residues. Written as DNA, the CDR3 is TGTGCCAGCAGTCCCGCGAATCAGCCCCAGCATTTT. Translating gives CASSPANQPQHF.

This chain joins TRBV4-1 and TRBJ2-7; 10 bases line up with TRBD2. After removal of 4 bases from V and 0 bases from J, the junction contained 6 bases not matched to a gene. There are 16 residues in the CDR3. Germline V CDR1 and CDR2: MGHRA, YSYEKL. CDR3 in amino acids: CASSLASGRASYEQYF. The CDR3 DNA reads as TGCGCCAGCAGCCTTGCGAGCGGGAGGGCCTCCTACGAGCAGTACTTC.

This sequence joins TRBV7-9 and TRBJ2-1; 9 bases match TRBD2. Germline assignment: CDR1 SEHNR and CDR2 FQNEAQ (reference sequence). After removal of 6 bases from V and 9 bases from J, the junction contained 6 bases not matched to a gene. The CDR3 extends over 13 amino acids. For the CDR3, the DNA is TGTGCCAGCAGTCCTAGCGGGAAGGGTGAGCAGTTCTTC. This encodes CASSPSGKGEQFF.

Remarks on this clone: Other nucleotide sequences from this sample produce the same CDR3. The rearrangement joins TRBV7-9 to TRBJ1-5; the D gene is possibly TRBD1 (6 bases). Trimming took 4 bases from V and 7 from J, leaving 11 bases between them. Germline CDR1 SEHNR, CDR2 FQNEAQ (reference sequence). The CDR3 length is 13 residues. The CDR3 is CASSSTGNQPQHF. The DNA for the CDR3 is TGTGCCAGCAGCTCAACAGGGAACCAGCCCCAGCATTTT.